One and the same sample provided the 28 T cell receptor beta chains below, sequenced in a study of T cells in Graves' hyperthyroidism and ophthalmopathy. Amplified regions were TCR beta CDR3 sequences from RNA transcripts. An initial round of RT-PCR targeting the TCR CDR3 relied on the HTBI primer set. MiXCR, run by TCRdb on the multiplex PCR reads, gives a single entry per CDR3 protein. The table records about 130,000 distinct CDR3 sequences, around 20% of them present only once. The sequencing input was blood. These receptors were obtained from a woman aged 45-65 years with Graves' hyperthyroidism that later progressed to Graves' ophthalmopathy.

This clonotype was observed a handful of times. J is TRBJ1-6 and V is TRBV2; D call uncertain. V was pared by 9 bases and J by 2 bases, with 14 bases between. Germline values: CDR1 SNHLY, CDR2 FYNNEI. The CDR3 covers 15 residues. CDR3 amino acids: CARREGGPYNSPLHF. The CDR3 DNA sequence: TGTGCCAGGAGGGAGGGAGGACCCTATAATTCACCCCTCCACTTT.

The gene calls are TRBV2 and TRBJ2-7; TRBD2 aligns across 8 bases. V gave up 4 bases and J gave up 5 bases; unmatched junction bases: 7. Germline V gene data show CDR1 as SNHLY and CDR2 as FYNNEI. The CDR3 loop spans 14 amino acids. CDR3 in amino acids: CASSVGTSLHEQYF. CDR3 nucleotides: TGTGCCAGCAGTGTGGGGACTAGTCTCCACGAGCAGTACTTC.

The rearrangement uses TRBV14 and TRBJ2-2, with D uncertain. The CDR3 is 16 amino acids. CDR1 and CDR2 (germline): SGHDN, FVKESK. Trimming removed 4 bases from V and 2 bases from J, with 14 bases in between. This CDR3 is CASSRPHLGNTGELFF. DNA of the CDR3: TGTGCCAGCAGCCGCCCTCATTTGGGAAACACCGGGGAGCTGTTTTTT.

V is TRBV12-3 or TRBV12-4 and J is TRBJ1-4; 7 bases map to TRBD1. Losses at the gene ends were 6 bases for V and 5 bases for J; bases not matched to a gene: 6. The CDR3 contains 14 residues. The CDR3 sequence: CASRTGTANEKLFF. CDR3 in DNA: TGTGCCAGCAGGACCGGGACAGCCAATGAAAAACTGTTTTTT.

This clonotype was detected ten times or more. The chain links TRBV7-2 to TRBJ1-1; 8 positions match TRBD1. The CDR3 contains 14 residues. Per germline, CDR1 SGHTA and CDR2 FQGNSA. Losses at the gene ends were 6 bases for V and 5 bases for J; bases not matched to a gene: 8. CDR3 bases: TGTGCCAGCAGGATAGGACAGGGCTTGACTGAAGCTTTCTTT. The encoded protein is CASRIGQGLTEAFF.

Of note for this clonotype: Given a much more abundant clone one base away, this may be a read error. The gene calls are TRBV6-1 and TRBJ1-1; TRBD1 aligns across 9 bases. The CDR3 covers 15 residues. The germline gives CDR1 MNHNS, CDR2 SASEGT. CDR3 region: CASTQLTGGNTEASF. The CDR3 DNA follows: TGTGCCAGCACGCAGTTGACAGGGGGTAACACTGAAGCTTCCTTT.

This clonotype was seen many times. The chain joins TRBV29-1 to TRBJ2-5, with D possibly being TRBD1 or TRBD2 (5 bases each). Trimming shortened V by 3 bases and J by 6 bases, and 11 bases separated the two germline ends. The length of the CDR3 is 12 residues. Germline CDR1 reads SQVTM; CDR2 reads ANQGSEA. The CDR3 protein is CSVDRDVKTQYF. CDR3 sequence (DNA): TGCAGCGTTGACCGGGACGTTAAGACCCAGTACTTC.

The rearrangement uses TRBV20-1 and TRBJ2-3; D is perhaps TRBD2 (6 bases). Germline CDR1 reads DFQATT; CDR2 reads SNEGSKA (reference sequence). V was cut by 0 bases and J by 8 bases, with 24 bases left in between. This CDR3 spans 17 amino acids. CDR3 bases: TGCAGTGCTAGAGATCTTCGGGAGTTGCTCGCTTCTGGTACGCAGTATTTT. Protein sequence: CSARDLRELLASGTQYF.

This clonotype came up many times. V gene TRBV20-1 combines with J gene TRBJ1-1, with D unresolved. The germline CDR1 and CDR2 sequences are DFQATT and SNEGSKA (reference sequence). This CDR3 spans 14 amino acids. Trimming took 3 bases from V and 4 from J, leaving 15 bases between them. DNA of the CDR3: TGCAGTGCTAGGCAGATCGTTACCGCCACTGAAGCTTTCTTT. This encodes CSARQIVTATEAFF.

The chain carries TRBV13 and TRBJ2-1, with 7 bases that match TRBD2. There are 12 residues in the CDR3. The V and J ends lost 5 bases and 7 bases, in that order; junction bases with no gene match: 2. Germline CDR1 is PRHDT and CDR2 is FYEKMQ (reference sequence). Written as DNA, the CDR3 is TGTGCCAGCAGCCCTAGCGGAAATGAGCAGTTCTTC. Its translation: CASSPSGNEQFF.

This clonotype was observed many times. CDR3 protein: CSATSSRDTYGYTF. CDR3 DNA: TGCAGTGCTACTTCCTCCCGGGACACCTATGGCTACACCTTC. This chain uses TRBV20-1 with TRBJ1-2, with D possibly being TRBD1 (6 bases). Per germline, CDR1 DFQATT and CDR2 SNEGSKA (reference sequence). With 4 bases removed from V and 4 bases from J, the gap between germline ends came to 16 bases. CDR3 length equals 14 residues.

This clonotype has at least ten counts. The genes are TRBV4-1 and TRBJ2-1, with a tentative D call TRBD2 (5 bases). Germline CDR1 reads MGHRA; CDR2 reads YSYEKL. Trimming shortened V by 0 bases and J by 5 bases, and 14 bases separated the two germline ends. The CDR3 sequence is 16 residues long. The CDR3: CASSQERENVNNEQFF. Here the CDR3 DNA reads TGCGCCAGCAGCCAAGAACGGGAAAACGTGAACAATGAGCAGTTCTTC.

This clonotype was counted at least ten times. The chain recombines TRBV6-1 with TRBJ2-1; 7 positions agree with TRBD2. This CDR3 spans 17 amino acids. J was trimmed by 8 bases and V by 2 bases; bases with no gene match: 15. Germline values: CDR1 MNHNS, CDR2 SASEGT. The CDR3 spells CASSERLTSNLVDEQFF. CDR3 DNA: TGTGCCAGCAGTGAACGCTTGACTAGCAACCTCGTCGATGAGCAGTTCTTC.

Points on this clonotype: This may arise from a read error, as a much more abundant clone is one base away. CDR3 DNA sequence: TGTGCCAGCAGCTTTACCTCGGACACCCCAGGTACGCAGTATTTT. Translating it yields CASSFTSDTPGTQYF. J is TRBJ2-3 and V is TRBV5-5, with D perhaps matching TRBD1 (5 bases). The V end lost 2 bases, the J end lost 8 bases, and 18 bases lay between the germline ends. CDR1 is SGHKS, CDR2 YYEKEE, per germline (reference sequence). This CDR3 is built from 15 residues.

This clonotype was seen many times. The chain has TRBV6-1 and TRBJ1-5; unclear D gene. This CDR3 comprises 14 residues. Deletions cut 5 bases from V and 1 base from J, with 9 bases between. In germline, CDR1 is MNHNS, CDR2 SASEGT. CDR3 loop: CASSPGQSNQPQHF. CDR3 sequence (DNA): TGTGCCAGCAGTCCCGGGCAAAGCAATCAGCCCCAGCATTTT.

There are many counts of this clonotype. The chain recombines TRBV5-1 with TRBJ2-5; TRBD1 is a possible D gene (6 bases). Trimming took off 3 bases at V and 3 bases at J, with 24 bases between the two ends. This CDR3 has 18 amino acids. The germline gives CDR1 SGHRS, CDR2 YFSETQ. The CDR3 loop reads CASSSRDTPLSGKETQYF. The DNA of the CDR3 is TGCGCCAGCAGCTCCCGGGACACTCCTTTAAGTGGCAAAGAGACCCAGTACTTC.

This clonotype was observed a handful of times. The CDR3 DNA is TGTGCCAGCTTAAGAGCGGGAGGTGGCACAGATACGCAGTATTTT. This codes for CASLRAGGGTDTQYF. J is TRBJ2-3 and V is TRBV5-5; 9 bases match TRBD2. This CDR3 spans 15 amino acids. V gave up 7 bases and J gave up 1 base; unmatched junction bases: 7. From germline, CDR1 is SGHKS and CDR2 YYEKEE (reference sequence).

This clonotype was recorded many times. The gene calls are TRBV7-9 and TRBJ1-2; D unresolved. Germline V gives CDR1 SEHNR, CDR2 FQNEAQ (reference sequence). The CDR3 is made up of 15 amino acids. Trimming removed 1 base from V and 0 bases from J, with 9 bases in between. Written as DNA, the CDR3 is TGTGCCAGCAGCTTAGAAGGCGCCGCTAACTATGGCTACACCTTC. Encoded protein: CASSLEGAANYGYTF.

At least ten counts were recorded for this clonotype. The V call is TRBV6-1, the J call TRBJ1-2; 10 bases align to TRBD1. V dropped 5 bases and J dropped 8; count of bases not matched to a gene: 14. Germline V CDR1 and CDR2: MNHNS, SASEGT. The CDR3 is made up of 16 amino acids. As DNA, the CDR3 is TGTGCCAGCAGTCCGCCTCGGGACAGGGGAGGCAAAGGCTACACCTTC. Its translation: CASSPPRDRGGKGYTF.

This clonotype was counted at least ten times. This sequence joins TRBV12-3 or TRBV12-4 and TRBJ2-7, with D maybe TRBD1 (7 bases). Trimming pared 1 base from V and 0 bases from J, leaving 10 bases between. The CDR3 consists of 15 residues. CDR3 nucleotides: TGTGCCAGCAGTTTAGGCAGGGGGGTCTCCTACGAGCAGTACTTC. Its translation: CASSLGRGVSYEQYF.

CDR3 loop: CSARPSTGGLNEKLFF. The CDR3 region has the DNA TGCAGTGCTAGACCCTCGACTGGGGGCCTTAATGAAAAACTGTTTTTT. The V gene is TRBV20-1, the J gene TRBJ1-4; TRBD1 is a possible D gene (6 bases). Germline-derived CDR1 and CDR2 are DFQATT and SNEGSKA (reference sequence). CDR3 length equals 16 residues. V gave up 2 bases and J gave up 4 bases, with 17 bases separating them.

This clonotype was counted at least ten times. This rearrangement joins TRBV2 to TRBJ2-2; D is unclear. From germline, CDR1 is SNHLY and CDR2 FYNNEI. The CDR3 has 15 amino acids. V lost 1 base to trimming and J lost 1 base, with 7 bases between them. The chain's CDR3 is CASSEDGRNTGELFF. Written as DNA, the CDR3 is TGTGCCAGCAGTGAAGATGGGCGGAACACCGGGGAGCTGTTTTTT.

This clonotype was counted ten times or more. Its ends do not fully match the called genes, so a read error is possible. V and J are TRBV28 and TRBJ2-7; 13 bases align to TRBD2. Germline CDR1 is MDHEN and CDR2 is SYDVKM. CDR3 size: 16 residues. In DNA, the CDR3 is TGTGCCAGCAGTTCTCCCCGGACTAGCGGGAGCTACGGGCAGTACTTC. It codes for CASSSPRTSGSYGQYF.

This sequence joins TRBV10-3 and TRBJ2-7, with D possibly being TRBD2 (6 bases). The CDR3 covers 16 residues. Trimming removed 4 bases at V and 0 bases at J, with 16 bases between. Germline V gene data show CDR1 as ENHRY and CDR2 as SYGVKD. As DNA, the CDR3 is TGTGCCATCAGTGGGTCTCTTGGGGGGAGCTCCTACGAGCAGTACTTC. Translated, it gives CAISGSLGGSSYEQYF.

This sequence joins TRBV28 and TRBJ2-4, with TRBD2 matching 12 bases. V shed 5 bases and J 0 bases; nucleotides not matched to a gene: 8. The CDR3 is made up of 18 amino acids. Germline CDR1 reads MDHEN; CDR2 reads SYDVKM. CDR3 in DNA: TGTGCCAGCAGTCTTCGGACGGGACTAGCGGGAGCCAAAAACATTCAGTACTTC. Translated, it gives CASSLRTGLAGAKNIQYF.

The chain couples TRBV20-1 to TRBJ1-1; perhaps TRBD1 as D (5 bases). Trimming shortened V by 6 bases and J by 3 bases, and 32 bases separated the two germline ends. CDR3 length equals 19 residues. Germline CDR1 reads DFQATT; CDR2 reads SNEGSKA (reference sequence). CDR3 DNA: TGCAGTGCCCTCCTGGAGCCAGGGCGTGATAAGGGGTGGTACACTGAAGCTTTCTTT. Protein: CSALLEPGRDKGWYTEAFF.

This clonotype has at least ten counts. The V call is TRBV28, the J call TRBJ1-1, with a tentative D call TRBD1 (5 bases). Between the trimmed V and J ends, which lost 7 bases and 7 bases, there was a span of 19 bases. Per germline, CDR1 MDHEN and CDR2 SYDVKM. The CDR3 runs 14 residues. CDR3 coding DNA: TGTGCCAGCACAACCGACAGCTTAAGTATTGAAGCTTTCTTT. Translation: CASTTDSLSIEAFF.

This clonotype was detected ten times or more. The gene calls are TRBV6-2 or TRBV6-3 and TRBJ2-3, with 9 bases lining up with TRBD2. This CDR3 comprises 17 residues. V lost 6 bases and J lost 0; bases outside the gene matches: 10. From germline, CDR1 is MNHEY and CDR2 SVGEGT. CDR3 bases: TGTGCCAGCAGCTCAGCGGGCGGGAGGGCTAGCACAGATACGCAGTATTTT. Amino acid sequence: CASSSAGGRASTDTQYF.